This TCR beta chain was sequenced during a study of prognosis after radiotherapy for stage I lung cancer. Study-level points and caveats: Some patients went on to develop distant metastases. Their Shannon entropy after stereotactic body radiation therapy was lower, and its change from baseline was also lower. The question of whether the expanded TCR clones were tumor-specific was not determined.

Comments on this clonotype: Its antigen is still unknown.

Germline V gene data show CDR1 as DFQATT and CDR2 as SNEGSKA (reference sequence). V was trimmed by 2 bases and J by 8 bases, leaving 10 bases between them. This CDR3 contains 12 residues. Multiplex PCR, run in two rounds, amplified TCR beta CDR3 from genomic DNA. Round one of PCR was performed, and it used primers specific to each TRBV and TRBJ gene. TCRdb itself ran the multiplex PCR reads through MiXCR, one entry per CDR3 protein. The sample includes about 16,000 distinct CDR3 sequences, roughly 30% seen only once; the top ten take 25%. The sequenced sample was PBMCs, obtained before or after stereotactic body radiation therapy (not recorded which). The origin of this receptor is a donor at least 50 years old with non-small cell lung cancer. The rearrangement uses TRBV20-1 and TRBJ1-5; no clear D. The CDR3 sequence is CSARRRGKPQHF. The CDR3 bases are TGCAGTGCTAGAAGGCGAGGAAAGCCCCAGCATTTT.